Listed below are T cell receptor beta chains from one sample, sequenced in a study of CD8+CD57+ T cells in acquired aplastic anemia. A single record per CDR3 protein comes from TCRdb applying MiXCR to the reads. The sample carries about 160,000 distinct CDR3 sequences, around half recorded once. Source material: sorted CD4+, CD8+, or CD8+CD57+ T cells (not recorded which) from PBMCs. These receptors originate from a human donor with aplastic anemia. CDR3s include the opening cysteine and the closing phenylalanine or tryptophan. A D gene is named only where the DNA matches it firmly. A row's size may be missing; if present it is once, few, many or a size class.

v_gene	abundance	j_gene	d_gene	CDR3nt	CDR3aa
TRBV18	-	TRBJ2-1	-	TGTGCCAGCTCACCACCGGTGGCAGAGGTCTACAATGAGCAGTTCTTC	CASSPPVAEVYNEQFF
TRBV30	few	TRBJ2-7	TRBD1	TGTGCCTGGAGTGTAGGGACAGGGTATTCCTACGAGCAGTACTTC	CAWSVGTGYSYEQYF
TRBV6-1	-	TRBJ1-1	-	TGTGCCAGCAGTCAAGGGACATACACTGAAGCTTTCTTT	CASSQGTYTEAFF
TRBV25-1	once	TRBJ2-5	TRBD2	TGTGCCAGCAGTACACTAGCGGGTAGCTCCTACCAAGAGACCCAGTACTTC	CASSTLAGSSYQETQYF
TRBV7-9	-	TRBJ2-2	-	TGTGCCAGCAGCCTCGCCAGGGTGTTGGCCGGGGAGCTGTTTTTT	CASSLARVLAGELFF
TRBV24-1	many	TRBJ1-5	-	TGTGCCACCAGTGATTTGTCCAGTTGGCAGCCCCAGCATTTT	CATSDLSSWQPQHF
TRBV11-2	-	TRBJ2-3	TRBD2	TGTGCCAGCAGCACCCACCCTCAGCGGGAGGTCGCAGATACGCAGTATTTT	CASSTHPQREVADTQYF
TRBV29-1	many	TRBJ1-2	-	TGCAGCGTTGAAGATTACGGGGAGGACACCTTC	CSVEDYGEDTF
TRBV2	many	TRBJ1-5	-	TGTGCCAGCCGACAGGAAAATCAGCCCCAGCATTTT	CASRQENQPQHF
TRBV15	-	TRBJ2-3	-	TGTGCCACCAGCAGAGACAAGGGCCTTCGCACAGATACGCAGTATTTT	CATSRDKGLRTDTQYF
TRBV5-1	many	TRBJ2-2	-	TGCGCCAGCAGCTTGAGGCAGGGGACCACCGGGGAGCTGTTTTTT	CASSLRQGTTGELFF
TRBV24-1	many	TRBJ1-1	-	TGTGCCACCAGTGATTCTATCGCGGGGGGGACTGAAGCTTTCTTT	CATSDSIAGGTEAFF
TRBV29-1	many	TRBJ2-7	-	TGCAGCGTCCTTACATCTGGCGCGAGGAGCTCCTACGAGCAGTACTTC	CSVLTSGARSSYEQYF
TRBV12-3/TRBV12-4	-	TRBJ2-1	-	TGTGCCAGCAGTCAACGGGCTAACTACAATGAGCAGTTCTTC	CASSQRANYNEQFF
TRBV2	-	TRBJ2-1	TRBD2	TGTGCCAGCAGTGAAAGTAGCGGGGGGAGTATTGAGCAGTTCTTC	CASSESSGGSIEQFF
TRBV19	many	TRBJ2-7	-	TGTGCCAGTAGTGGGCCGGGTTCATCCCCCTACGAGCAGTACTTC	CASSGPGSSPYEQYF
TRBV12-5	many	TRBJ2-7	TRBD2	TGTGCTAGTGTTCCCCACCCTGGACTAGCGGTTGCCTACGAGCAGTACTTC	CASVPHPGLAVAYEQYF
TRBV9	many	TRBJ1-1	-	TGTGCCAGCAGCGAGTACATGGGGACTGAAGCTTTCTTT	CASSEYMGTEAFF
TRBV18	-	TRBJ2-7	-	TGTGCCAGCTCACCTAGCGGACAGGTACCCTACGAGCAGTACTTC	CASSPSGQVPYEQYF
TRBV19	-	TRBJ2-5	-	TGTGCCAGCAGCCGTCTAGGGGAAGAGACCCAGTACTTC	CASSRLGEETQYF
TRBV18	few	TRBJ2-7	TRBD2	TGTGCCAGCTCAAAGACTAGCGGGCCGCCCTACGAGCAGTACTTC	CASSKTSGPPYEQYF